Described below is a single T cell receptor (beta chain) sequence and its context. Its antigen is currently unknown. Profiling relied on immunoSEQ multiplex PCR, and the TCRdb table lists in-frame clones only, not all of them. The top ten clones hold 2% to 3% of a sample with around 450,000 clones, 89% of them seen once. This sample stems from a study of Ad26.COV2.S vaccination and SARS-CoV-2 variants. Study-wide background: Intramuscular Ad26.COV2.S at 5x10^10 or 1x10^11 viral particles. Study results and limitations: The TCR breadth and depth analyses may have produced an underestimate of total T cell responses. Substantial response breadth was reportedly seen for spike-specific CD8+ and CD4+ T cells after vaccination.

This sample's treatment: roughly 18 received Ad26.COV2.S at low or high dose, single or two shots; several received placebo; per-sample allocation not given. Sampling was done on day 63 after the first vaccine or placebo injection. An adult donor aged 18-55 years was enrolled in Boston. This CDR3 region has 16 residues. The V gene end was trimmed by 5 bases and the J gene end by 2 bases; junction bases not matched to a gene: 5. Germline loops: CDR1 SGHTA, CDR2 FQGNSA. The sample here was peripheral blood, taken in a trial of Ad26.COV2.S vaccine versus placebo. The sequence came from a person aged 18-65 years who received the Ad26.COV2.S COVID-19 vaccine or a placebo. The V and J genes are TRBV7-2 and TRBJ2-1; 11 positions match TRBD2. This chain's CDR3 is CASSRASGGPYNEQFF. In nucleotides, the CDR3 is TGTGCCAGCAGCCGCGCTAGCGGGGGGCCCTACAATGAGCAGTTCTTC.